This section outlines one T cell receptor beta chain sequence together with its context. Study processing details: Nucleated cell number was recorded as an estimate derived from reference gene primer amplification. Method: immunoSEQ multiplex PCR; TCRdb's copy keeps in-frame clones and lacks some. D and trimming come from the DNA, and the V and J calls and clone size come from that table. The table records 60,000 or so clones, 90% of them present only once. Trimming pared 5 bases from V and 6 bases from J, leaving 16 bases between. Germline-derived CDR1 and CDR2 are SGDLS and YYNGEE. This CDR3 is built from 14 residues. The data derive from a study of blood T cell repertoires in COVID-19. Whole-study context: PBMCs, B-cell-depleted T cells, or T cells were the source of the cDNA or gDNA that made up the material.

This clonotype was obtained from a human donor with active COVID-19. The donor label of this sample is uncertain. Sequenced input: peripheral blood. The chain couples TRBV9 to TRBJ2-3, with D possibly TRBD1 on 5 matching bases. CDR3 region: CASSSRQLRDTQYF. CDR3 nucleotide sequence: TGTGCCAGCAGTTCCCGACAGCTCAGGGATACGCAGTATTTT.